These 22 T cell receptor beta chains share one sample of origin, sequenced in a study of T-cell memory formation after mild COVID-19. TCRdb called the 5' RACE reads again in MiXCR, with one record for every CDR3 protein. The profile covers about 82,000 distinct CDR3 sequences, with 10% to 15% appearing a single time and around two fifths taken by the ten largest. The material sequenced was PBMCs or a T cell subset sorted from them (not recorded which). Receptor source: a man aged 18-30 years who had mild COVID-19 (a few samples of this study predate the infection). Cell type and time point are not known.

The rearrangement links TRBV5-4 to TRBJ2-4; D is perhaps TRBD2 (6 bases). Germline lookup yields CDR1 SGHNT and CDR2 YYREEE (reference sequence). Trimming took 4 bases from V and 1 from J, leaving 9 bases between them. This CDR3 comprises 14 residues. CDR3 nucleotide sequence: TGTGCCAGCAGCCAGGCGGGGGCCAAAAACATTCAGTACTTC. Protein product: CASSQAGAKNIQYF.

The chain couples TRBV7-9 to TRBJ2-5; possibly TRBD2 for D (7 bases). The CDR3 totals 18 residues. Germline V gene lookup returns CDR1 SEHNR and CDR2 FQNEAQ (reference sequence). Trimming left V 4 bases short and J 1 base short, with 22 bases between. CDR3 nucleotide sequence: TGTGCCAGCAGCTCCCCGCTTAATGCGGGGGCCTCCCAAGAGACCCAGTACTTC. It yields the protein CASSSPLNAGASQETQYF.

The chain couples TRBV12-3 or TRBV12-4 to TRBJ2-5; tentatively, D is TRBD1 or TRBD2 (5 bases each). The CDR3 runs to 11 residues. The V end was cut by 11 bases, the J end by 1 base, with 8 bases between. CDR3 residues: CAYGTQETQYF. The CDR3 DNA sequence: TGTGCCTACGGGACCCAAGAGACCCAGTACTTC.

The rearrangement links TRBV28 to TRBJ2-7; 7 bases match TRBD1. Germline CDR1 MDHEN, CDR2 SYDVKM. V lost 3 bases to trimming and J lost 2 bases; unmatched junction nucleotides: 4. There are 14 residues in the CDR3. The CDR3 DNA is TGTGCCAGCAGTTTGACAGGGACGACCTACGAGCAGTACGTC. Encoded protein: CASSLTGTTYEQYV.

This sequence joins TRBV15 and TRBJ2-1, with D possibly TRBD2 on 5 matching bases. V was trimmed by 0 bases and J by 6 bases, leaving 12 bases between them. CDR3 size: 15 residues. Germline values: CDR1 LNHNV, CDR2 YYDKDF (reference sequence). The CDR3 loop is CATSRDRLGSNEQFF. CDR3 nucleotides: TGTGCCACCAGCAGAGATCGGCTGGGGAGCAATGAGCAGTTCTTC.

CDR3 nucleotide sequence: TGTGCCAGCAGGAGACAGATCGAAGAGACCCAGTACTTC. Translating it yields CASRRQIEETQYF. The chain joins TRBV6-2 or TRBV6-3 to TRBJ2-5; possible D gene TRBD1, 5 bases. This CDR3 comprises 13 residues. The germline gives CDR1 MNHEY, CDR2 SVGEGT. V dropped 6 bases and J dropped 3 bases, with 11 bases sitting between them.

The genes are TRBV7-9 and TRBJ2-2; possible D gene TRBD2, 6 bases. This CDR3 has 12 residues. Germline assignment: CDR1 SEHNR and CDR2 FQNEAQ (reference sequence). Trimming stripped 5 bases from V and 7 bases from J, with 8 bases between. The CDR3 coding sequence is TGTGCCAGCAGCCAGACTAGCGGGGAGCTGTTTTTT. It translates to CASSQTSGELFF.

This clonotype was detected ten times or more. The rearrangement uses TRBV7-9 and TRBJ2-3; D is possibly TRBD2 (5 bases). The CDR3 covers 17 residues. Trimming removed 5 bases from V and 6 bases from J, with 24 bases in between. Germline CDR1 is SEHNR and CDR2 is FQNEAQ (reference sequence). The CDR3 region has the DNA TGTGCCAGCAGCACACGAGAACATCTAGCCAGGCTCGATACGCAGTATTTT. Encoded protein: CASSTREHLARLDTQYF.

The chain carries TRBV9 and TRBJ1-1; the D gene is possibly TRBD1 (6 bases). V lost 3 bases, J lost 0 bases, and 12 bases lay in between. The germline gives CDR1 SGDLS, CDR2 YYNGEE. There are 15 residues in the CDR3. CDR3 protein: CASSARDRLNTEAFF. In DNA, the CDR3 is TGTGCCAGCAGCGCCCGAGACAGGCTGAACACTGAAGCTTTCTTT.

The rearrangement uses TRBV12-3 or TRBV12-4 and TRBJ2-7, with 9 bases matching TRBD1. The ends lost 7 bases at V and 6 bases at J; junction bases unmatched: 13. This CDR3 is built from 15 residues. CDR3 loop: CASTSSKDRGIEQYF. The CDR3 DNA sequence: TGTGCCAGCACATCTTCGAAGGACAGGGGAATCGAGCAGTACTTC.

The V call is TRBV5-4, the J call TRBJ1-1; 7 bases are shared with TRBD1. The germline V gene has CDR1 SGHNT and CDR2 YYREEE (reference sequence). V lost 2 bases to trimming and J lost 0 bases; unmatched junction nucleotides: 4. This CDR3 has 15 residues. CDR3 in DNA: TGTGCCAGCAGCTTCATACAGGGGTTGAACACTGAAGCTTTCTTT. It yields the protein CASSFIQGLNTEAFF.

The chain recombines TRBV5-1 with TRBJ2-6, with no clear D. CDR1 is SGHRS, CDR2 YFSETQ, per germline. This CDR3 is 15 amino acids long. V lost 0 bases to trimming and J lost 2 bases, with 6 bases between them. CDR3: CASSLDLTGANVLTF. The DNA of the CDR3 is TGCGCCAGCAGCTTGGACCTCACTGGGGCCAACGTCCTGACTTTC. Full variable domain (missing parts from reference TRBV5-1 and TRBJ2-6): KAGVTQTPRYLIKTRGQQVTLSCSPISGHRSVSWYQQTPGQGLQFLFEYFSETQRNKGNFPGRFSGRQFSNSRSEMNVSTLELGDSALYLCASSLDLTGANVLTFGAGSRLTVL.

V usage is TRBV15 and J usage is TRBJ2-7, with 8 bases matching TRBD1. CDR3 size: 13 residues. The V gene's germline CDR1 is LNHNV and CDR2 YYDKDF (reference sequence). V lost 5 bases to trimming and J lost 9 bases; unmatched junction nucleotides: 9. CDR3 residues: CATSDESGQGQYV. The CDR3 DNA sequence: TGTGCCACCAGCGACGAGTCAGGACAGGGGCAGTACGTC.

This clonotype was detected a few times. V and J are TRBV5-1 and TRBJ2-6; D assignment may be TRBD1 or TRBD2 (5 bases each). The V gene lost 1 base and the J gene lost 0 bases, with 14 bases spanning the gap. CDR3 length: 18 amino acids. The germline CDR1 and CDR2 sequences are SGHRS and YFSETQ. The CDR3, as DNA: TGCGCCAGCAGCTTGTATGGGGGACCTTACTCTGGGGCCAACGTCCTGACTTTC. It specifies CASSLYGGPYSGANVLTF.

The genes are TRBV5-4 and TRBJ2-7; D possibly corresponds to TRBD1 (5 bases). The CDR3 sequence is 15 residues long. Germline CDR1 and CDR2: SGHNT and YYREEE (reference sequence). Trimming shortened V by 4 bases and J by 5 bases, and 19 bases separated the two germline ends. The CDR3: CASSQANIDSHEQYF. CDR3 bases: TGTGCCAGCAGCCAGGCGAATATAGACAGCCACGAGCAGTACTTC.

The J gene is TRBJ2-7, the V gene TRBV7-9; D remains ambiguous. There are 13 residues in the CDR3. CDR1 and CDR2 (germline): SEHNR, FQNEAQ (reference sequence). The CDR3 coding sequence is TGTGCCAGCAGCCACGACAACTCCTACGAACAGTACGTC. Amino acid sequence: CASSHDNSYEQYV.

This clonotype was detected many times. This chain joins TRBV11-2 and TRBJ2-5; D is possibly TRBD2 (7 bases). V lost 2 bases and J lost 14, with 24 bases in between. Germline loops: CDR1 SGHAT, CDR2 FQNNGV. This CDR3 contains 15 residues. CDR3 in amino acids: CASSLLGGGREGRYF. The CDR3 DNA reads TGTGCCAGCAGCTTATTGGGCGGGGGCCGCGAGGGTCGATACTTC.

The genes are TRBV7-2 and TRBJ2-2, with 10 positions matching TRBD2. Germline assignment: CDR1 SGHTA and CDR2 FQGNSA. The CDR3 is made up of 15 amino acids. With V trimmed by 5 bases and J by 6 bases, 6 bases remained unmatched. The CDR3 sequence: CASSITSGVAGELFF. The CDR3 DNA reads as TGTGCCAGCAGCATTACTAGCGGGGTGGCCGGGGAGCTGTTTTTT.

This clonotype was observed a handful of times. The rearrangement links TRBV4-3 to TRBJ2-7; 8 bases match TRBD1. CDR1 and CDR2 from the germline V gene are LGHNA and YSLEER. This CDR3 has 15 residues. Trimming removed 0 bases from V and 1 base from J; junction bases left unmatched: 2. CDR3 protein: CASSQETGASYEQYV. The CDR3 coding sequence is TGCGCCAGCAGCCAAGAGACAGGGGCGTCCTACGAGCAGTACGTC.

This clonotype was seen more than once but under ten times. V and J are TRBV7-8 and TRBJ1-4; D is uncertain. Germline V CDR1 and CDR2: SGHVS, FQNEAQ. Trimming cost V 3 bases and J 6 bases, with 17 bases left between them. CDR3 length: 16 amino acids. DNA for the CDR3: TGTGCCAGCAGCTTGCAAGTTTCAAGGACGGATGAAAAACTGTTTTTT. This sequence encodes CASSLQVSRTDEKLFF.

This clonotype showed up just a few times. The chain joins TRBV7-9 to TRBJ2-2; TRBD2 is a possible D gene (7 bases). V dropped 5 bases and J dropped 1 base, with 17 bases sitting between them. Germline V gene data show CDR1 as SEHNR and CDR2 as FQNEAQ (reference sequence). This CDR3 is 17 amino acids long. CDR3 amino acids: CASSPRGGAGNTGELFF. CDR3 coding DNA: TGTGCCAGCAGCCCGCGCGGGGGCGCGGGGAACACCGGGGAGCTGTTTTTT. Looking up the rest from reference TRBV7-9 and TRBJ2-2 gives the full variable domain: DTGVSQNPRHKITKRGQNVTFRCDPISEHNRLYWYRQTLGQGPEFLTYFQNEAQLEKSRLLSDRFSAERPKGSFSTLEIQRTEQGDSAMYLCASSPRGGAGNTGELFFGEGSRLTVL.

The gene calls are TRBV15 and TRBJ1-3; D perhaps matches TRBD1 (6 bases). CDR1 is LNHNV, CDR2 YYDKDF, per germline (reference sequence). The CDR3 totals 14 residues. V lost 3 bases to trimming and J lost 2 bases, with 8 bases between them. The CDR3 is CATSSKGAGNTIYF. CDR3 in DNA: TGTGCCACCAGCAGTAAGGGGGCTGGAAACACCATATATTTT.